This TCR beta chain was observed in a study of T cells in Graves' hyperthyroidism and ophthalmopathy. Germline V gene lookup returns CDR1 SGHAT and CDR2 FQDESV (reference sequence). This CDR3 is 16 amino acids long. V lost 5 bases to trimming and J lost 8 bases, with 19 bases between them. Using RNA transcripts as the source, TCR beta CDR3 regions were amplified. TCR CDR3 regions were first amplified by RT-PCR with HTBI primers. TCRdb reanalysed the multiplex PCR reads using MiXCR and keeps one entry per CDR3 protein. Here the sample spans about 700,000 distinct CDR3 sequences, nearly 45% being singletons. Patients were excluded for uncontrolled infection, other autoimmune disease, pregnancy or lactation. Diagnosis rested on symptoms, serum thyroxine and TRAb, thyroid ultrasound, and orbital computed tomography. This clonotype was counted a single time.

The rearrangement joins TRBV11-1 to TRBJ1-6; D is perhaps TRBD1 (6 bases). Sequencing was done on a sample of peripheral blood or thyroid tissue (not recorded which). The sequence derives from an adult man with Graves' disease, either hyperthyroidism or ophthalmopathy (not recorded which). The CDR3 here is CASSLRSGVGDSPLHF. The CDR3 DNA is TGTGCCAGCAGCCTAAGATCAGGGGTCGGTGATTCACCCCTCCACTTT.